This TCR beta chain came from a study of blood T cell repertoires in COVID-19. At the level of the study: The cDNA or gDNA used as material had been derived from T cells, B-cell-depleted T cells, or PBMCs.

The CDR3 loop spans 17 amino acids. CDR1 is SGHVS, CDR2 FQNEAQ, per germline. V lost 1 base and J lost 7; bases outside the gene matches: 13. Original processing methods: Amplification of reference gene primers provided the estimated nucleated cell counts. The assay was immunoSEQ multiplex PCR, and TCRdb's table has in-frame clones only and misses some. That table gives V, J and clone size, and the DNA gave D and trimming. The sample has over 200,000 clones; around 90% are singletons. Sequencing used peripheral blood. The chain is built from TRBV7-8 and TRBJ2-1, with 7 bases identical to TRBD2. The sequence was collected from a man aged 60 to 69 who had recovered from COVID-19. CDR3 residues: CASSLDIRLAVGNEQFF. The DNA of the CDR3 is TGTGCCAGCAGCTTAGATATCCGACTAGCAGTAGGGAATGAGCAGTTCTTC.